Sequencing of this T cell receptor (beta chain) was carried out in a study of T cells in localized non-small cell lung cancer. There are 15 residues in the CDR3. The germline gives CDR1 MGHRA, CDR2 YSYEKL. V shed 1 base and J 5 bases; nucleotides not matched to a gene: 5. Assay: immunoSEQ multiplex PCR; the TCRdb copy retains only in-frame clones and omits some. This sample has tens of thousands of clones, with roughly 87% found just once. Study results and caveats: Owing to sequencing of a solitary tumor region, heterogeneity cannot be discounted. Longer overall survival was seen with higher T cell density measured in blood. Detection in adjacent lung was observed for a median roughly 62 of the top 100 tumor clones. Clonality of T cells reached its maximum in uninvolved adjacent lung, surpassing tumor.

The table lists this clone with a count of one. Its antigen is as yet unknown. The sequence derives from a woman between 40 and 69 years old with stage I lung adenocarcinoma. This chain links TRBV4-1 with TRBJ2-7, with 10 bases fitting TRBD1. The starting material was peripheral blood, obtained before any cancer treatment. CDR3 bases: TGCGCCAGCAGCCAAGCGGGGGACAGGGGCCACGAGCAGTACTTC. This gives the protein CASSQAGDRGHEQYF.